The TCR beta chain described here comes from a study of shared clonotypes between healthy human individuals. Study details: Donors consisted of a couple of women and a few men between 18 and 49. The study, taken as a whole, reports: Among the subsets, naive ones generally showed larger estimated richness than memory ones.

As for this clone: The antigen remains undetermined.

The table came from immunoSEQ multiplex PCR; TCRdb's copy has only in-frame clones and leaves some out. The data contain more than 2,000,000 clones, 90% to 95% of them singletons. The clonotype comes from a man younger than 30 in good health. Sequencing used naive CD4+ T cells sorted from blood. Documented subset: CD45RA+ positively selected.

The CDR3 sequence is CASSPGLGGNEQFF. For the CDR3, the DNA is TGTGCCAGCAGCCCCGGACTAGGCGGGAATGAGCAGTTCTTC. The chain recombines TRBV7-3 with TRBJ2-1; TRBD2 matches 7 bases. The germline CDR1 and CDR2 sequences are SGHTA and FQGTGA. This CDR3 contains 14 residues. V shed 5 bases, J shed 7 bases, and the junction held 8 bases outside the gene matches.